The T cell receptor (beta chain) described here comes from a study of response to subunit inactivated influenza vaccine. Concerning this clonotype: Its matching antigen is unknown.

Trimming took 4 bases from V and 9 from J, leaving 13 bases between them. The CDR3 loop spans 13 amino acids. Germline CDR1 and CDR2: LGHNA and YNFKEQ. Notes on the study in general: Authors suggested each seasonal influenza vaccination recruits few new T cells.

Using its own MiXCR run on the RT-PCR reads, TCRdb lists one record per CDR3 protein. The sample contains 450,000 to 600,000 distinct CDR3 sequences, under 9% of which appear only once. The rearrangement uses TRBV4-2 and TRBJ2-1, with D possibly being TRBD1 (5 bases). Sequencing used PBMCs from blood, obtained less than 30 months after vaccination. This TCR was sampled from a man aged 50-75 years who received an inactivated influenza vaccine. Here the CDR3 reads CASSPDILGEQFF. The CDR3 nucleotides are TGTGCCAGCAGCCCGGACATTTTAGGTGAGCAGTTCTTC.